Shown below are 18 T cell receptor beta chains from a single sample sequenced in a study of CD8 T cells in Susac syndrome. The authors reverse transcribed about 0.45 to 1 ug RNA with random hexamers. MiXCR was run by TCRdb on the immunoSEQ multiplex PCR reads, yielding one entry per CDR3 protein. The repertoire holds tens of thousands of distinct CDR3 sequences, with around 96% as singletons. Material for sequencing was CD8+ T cells from PBMCs. The source of these receptors is a human donor with Susac syndrome.

The CDR3 DNA follows: TGCAGTGCCACCCGGACAGGGGATGAAAAACTGTTTTTT. It encodes CSATRTGDEKLFF. The V gene is TRBV20-1, the J gene TRBJ1-4; TRBD1 agrees at 9 bases. With V trimmed by 6 bases and J by 6 bases, 5 bases remained unmatched. Looked up from germline, CDR1 is DFQATT and CDR2 is SNEGSKA (reference sequence). The CDR3 extends over 13 amino acids.

The gene calls are TRBV19 and TRBJ1-1; D might be TRBD1 (5 bases). The CDR3 length is 13 residues. Germline values: CDR1 LNHDA, CDR2 SQIVND (reference sequence). V shed 9 bases and J shed 1 base, with 12 bases lying between them. The CDR3 loop reads CASRYGGNTEAFF. The CDR3 bases are TGTGCCAGCAGATATGGGGGGAACACTGAAGCTTTCTTT.

The chain links TRBV29-1 to TRBJ1-1; tentative D call: TRBD1 (6 bases). This CDR3 region has 12 residues. Germline lookup yields CDR1 SQVTM and CDR2 ANQGSEA. V gave up 6 bases and J gave up 5 bases, with 13 bases separating them. This CDR3 is CSVRGARTEAFF. CDR3 nucleotides: TGCAGCGTGAGGGGGGCGCGAACTGAAGCTTTCTTT.

This clonotype is a singleton in its sample. This rearrangement joins TRBV6-5 to TRBJ2-1; D is ambiguous. This CDR3 comprises 13 residues. V lost 2 bases to trimming and J lost 6 bases, with 8 bases between them. CDR1 is MNHEY, CDR2 SVGAGI, per germline. CDR3 region: CASSYSRTNEQFF. CDR3 nucleotide sequence: TGTGCCAGCAGTTACAGTCGAACCAATGAGCAGTTCTTC.

The chain recombines TRBV2 with TRBJ2-7; the match to TRBD1 covers 12 bases. Germline CDR1 is SNHLY and CDR2 is FYNNEI. V was pared by 8 bases and J by 6 bases, with 14 bases of the junction left unmatched. The CDR3 totals 16 residues. CDR3: CASDARDRGRLGEQYF. CDR3 DNA: TGTGCCAGCGACGCCCGGGACAGGGGGCGCCTAGGCGAGCAGTACTTC.

The V and J genes are TRBV6-2 or TRBV6-3 and TRBJ2-6; 7 bases line up with TRBD1. The V segment lost 6 bases and the J segment 0 bases; nucleotides outside the gene matches: 14. CDR3 length equals 19 residues. Germline CDR1 is MNHEY and CDR2 is SVGEGT. The CDR3 DNA reads TGTGCCAGCAGCCTGCTGTTCGGGACAGCCTACTCTGGGGCCAACGTCCTGACTTTC. Residues: CASSLLFGTAYSGANVLTF.

V gene TRBV12-3 or TRBV12-4 combines with J gene TRBJ2-7; 11 bases map to TRBD2. The CDR3 contains 15 residues. V lost 6 bases to trimming and J lost 0 bases; unmatched junction nucleotides: 4. CDR3 protein: CASSPLAGVSYEQYF. In DNA form, the CDR3 reads TGTGCCAGCAGCCCACTAGCGGGGGTCTCCTACGAGCAGTACTTC.

This clonotype is a singleton in its sample. The CDR3, as DNA: TGTGCCTGGAGTAACAGAAATCAGCCCCAGCATTTT. This encodes CAWSNRNQPQHF. The chain has TRBV30 and TRBJ1-5, with D unclear. The CDR3 length is 12 residues. CDR1 and CDR2 from the germline V gene are GTSNPN and SVGIG (reference sequence). The V and J ends lost 2 bases and 4 bases respectively, with 6 bases between them.

V is TRBV20-1 and J is TRBJ1-1, with D perhaps matching TRBD1 (6 bases). V lost 1 base, J lost 6 bases, and 15 bases lay in between. The CDR3 length is 14 residues. Germline V gene lookup returns CDR1 DFQATT and CDR2 SNEGSKA (reference sequence). The CDR3, as DNA: TGCAGTGCTAGAGCCTCCACAGGGATCGCTGAAGCTTTCTTT. Its translation is CSARASTGIAEAFF.

The rearrangement links TRBV2 to TRBJ2-4; 9 nucleotides align to TRBD1. Germline trimming cut 1 base from V and 8 bases from J; bases unmatched to any gene: 3. The germline V gene encodes CDR1 SNHLY and CDR2 FYNNEI. There are 14 residues in the CDR3. CDR3 DNA: TGTGCCAGCAGTGAAGGGACAGGGGCACACATTCAGTACTTC. Protein: CASSEGTGAHIQYF.

This chain connects TRBV20-1 to TRBJ2-7, with 9 bases matching TRBD1. The junction had 8 bases not matched to a gene; V was cut back by 5 bases and J by 3 bases. The CDR3 spans 14 residues. Germline assignment: CDR1 DFQATT and CDR2 SNEGSKA (reference sequence). CDR3 amino acids: CSAEGQGINYEQYF. For the CDR3, the DNA is TGCAGTGCTGAGGGACAGGGAATCAACTACGAGCAGTACTTC.

The chain carries TRBV24-1 and TRBJ2-5; 11 positions agree with TRBD2. Germline CDR1 and CDR2: KGHDR and SFDVKD. J was trimmed by 5 bases and V by 6 bases; bases with no gene match: 7. The CDR3 spans 15 residues. The CDR3 protein is CATSTTSGGGETQYF. CDR3 DNA: TGTGCCACCAGTACAACTAGCGGGGGTGGGGAGACCCAGTACTTC.

This chain uses TRBV3-1 with TRBJ2-7; D unclear. The CDR3 loop spans 13 amino acids. The germline V gene encodes CDR1 LGHDT and CDR2 YNNKEL (reference sequence). The V end was cut by 0 bases, the J end by 4 bases, with 7 bases between. In DNA, the CDR3 is TGTGCCAGCAGCCAAGATATCGGTTACGAGCAGTACTTC. It translates to CASSQDIGYEQYF.

This chain connects TRBV25-1 to TRBJ2-2, with 9 bases matching TRBD2. Looked up from germline, CDR1 is MGHDK and CDR2 is SYGVNS. CDR3 length: 16 amino acids. J gave up 6 bases and V 0 bases, and 5 bases lay outside the gene matches. As DNA, the CDR3 is TGTGCCAGCAGTGAATATGGCGGGGGGGCCCCCGGGGAGCTGTTTTTT. It is translated as CASSEYGGGAPGELFF.

This clonotype was seen once. The V gene is TRBV6-5, the J gene TRBJ1-3, with unresolved D. Germline V gene sequence: CDR1 MNHEY, CDR2 SVGAGI. V was clipped by 6 bases and J by 8 bases, with 8 bases between them. The CDR3 is 11 amino acids. CDR3 sequence (DNA): TGTGCCAGCAGCCGGGAGGACACCATATATTTT. Translated: CASSREDTIYF.

This clonotype has just one count. V usage is TRBV7-2 and J usage is TRBJ2-7; no clear D. CDR1 and CDR2 from the germline V gene are SGHTA and FQGNSA. The V and J ends lost 4 bases and 3 bases respectively, with 19 bases between them. This CDR3 comprises 16 residues. The CDR3: CASSSKGFRAYYEQYF. The DNA of the CDR3 is TGTGCCAGCAGCTCAAAAGGGTTTCGAGCCTACTACGAGCAGTACTTC.

The DNA of the CDR3 is TGCGCCAGCAGCCCTATGGACACCCATCTTAGCAATCAGCCCCAGCATTTT. Protein: CASSPMDTHLSNQPQHF. The chain links TRBV4-1 to TRBJ1-5, with a possible D match to TRBD1 (5 bases). V lost 4 bases to trimming and J lost 0 bases, with 16 bases between them. From germline, CDR1 is MGHRA and CDR2 YSYEKL. This CDR3 spans 17 amino acids.

The V gene is TRBV7-2, the J gene TRBJ2-1; the D gene could be TRBD1 or TRBD2 (5 bases each). CDR1 is SGHTA, CDR2 FQGNSA, per germline. Trimming left V 3 bases short and J 4 bases short, with 13 bases between. This CDR3 is 15 amino acids long. The CDR3 is CASSFIGGGYNEQFF. The CDR3 DNA reads as TGTGCCAGCAGCTTCATAGGTGGGGGTTACAATGAGCAGTTCTTC.